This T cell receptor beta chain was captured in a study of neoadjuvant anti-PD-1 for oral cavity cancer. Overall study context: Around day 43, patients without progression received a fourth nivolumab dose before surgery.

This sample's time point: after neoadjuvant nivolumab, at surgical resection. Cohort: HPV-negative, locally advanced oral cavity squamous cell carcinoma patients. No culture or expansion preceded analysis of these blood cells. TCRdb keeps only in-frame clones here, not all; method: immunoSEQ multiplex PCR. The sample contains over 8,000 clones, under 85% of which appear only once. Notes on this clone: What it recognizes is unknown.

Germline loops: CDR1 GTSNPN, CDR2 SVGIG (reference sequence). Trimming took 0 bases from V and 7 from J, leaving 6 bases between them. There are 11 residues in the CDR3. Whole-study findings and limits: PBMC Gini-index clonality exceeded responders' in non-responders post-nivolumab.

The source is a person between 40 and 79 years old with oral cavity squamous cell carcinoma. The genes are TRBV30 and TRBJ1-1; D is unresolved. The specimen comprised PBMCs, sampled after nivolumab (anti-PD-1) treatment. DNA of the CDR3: TGTGCCTGGAGTGTAGTTCTTGAAGCTTTCTTT. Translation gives CAWSVVLEAFF.